A single count supports the clone carrying this T cell receptor (beta chain). The CDR3 sequence is 19 residues long. Germline V gene lookup returns CDR1 MNHEY and CDR2 SVGEGT. V lost 0 bases to trimming and J lost 0 bases; unmatched junction nucleotides: 5. This entry belongs to a study of blood T cell repertoires in COVID-19. Study-level information: The study drew acute and convalescent COVID-19 samples from the United States, Italy and Spain. PBMCs, B-cell-depleted T cells, or T cells provided the cDNA or gDNA that made up the material.

In the authors' methods: Cell counts per sample came from amplifying reference gene primers. Measured with immunoSEQ multiplex PCR; TCRdb has only the in-frame clones, and not every one. D and trimming were read from the DNA, whereas the V and J calls and clone size are those reported in that table. The data show hundreds of thousands of clones, roughly 87% seen once. The chain joins TRBV6-2 or TRBV6-3 to TRBJ2-1, with TRBD2 matching 13 bases. The clonotype comes from a man between 18 and 29 years old with active or convalescent COVID-19. The specimen was peripheral blood. CDR3 protein: CASSYSGLAGEVSYNEQFF. DNA of the CDR3: TGTGCCAGCAGTTACTCCGGACTAGCGGGAGAGGTCTCCTACAATGAGCAGTTCTTC.